This is a list of T cell receptor beta chains from one sample in a study of T cells in Graves' hyperthyroidism and ophthalmopathy. A single record per CDR3 protein comes from TCRdb applying MiXCR to the multiplex PCR reads. The sample includes 450,000 to 700,000 distinct CDR3 sequences, 46% seen only once; the top ten take roughly 7.7%. Source material: peripheral blood or thyroid tissue (not recorded which). These TCRs come from a young woman with Graves' hyperthyroidism. Each CDR3 is given with its conserved first and last residue. The order of the fields is D gene, clone size, J gene, CDR3 length, V gene, CDR3 protein, CDR3 DNA. A D gene is named only where the DNA matches it firmly. Clone size is given for some rows only: seen once, a few or many times, or a class if the clone is expanded.

d_gene: -
abundance: -
j_gene: TRBJ1-2
len: 13
v_gene: TRBV18
CDR3aa: CASSPPAGYGYTF
CDR3nt: TGTGCCAGCTCACCACCGGCAGGGTATGGCTACACCTTC

d_gene: TRBD1
abundance: few
j_gene: TRBJ2-5
len: 15
v_gene: TRBV2
CDR3aa: CASSGQGAGGETQYF
CDR3nt: TGTGCCAGCAGTGGACAGGGGGCGGGCGGGGAGACCCAGTACTTC

d_gene: -
abundance: many
j_gene: TRBJ1-4
len: 12
v_gene: TRBV25-1
CDR3aa: CASSVGREKLFF
CDR3nt: TGTGCCAGCAGCGTGGGACGCGAAAAACTGTTTTTT

d_gene: -
abundance: -
j_gene: TRBJ2-7
len: 13
v_gene: TRBV29-1
CDR3aa: CSAAGSHSYEQYF
CDR3nt: TGCAGCGCCGCCGGGAGCCACTCCTACGAGCAGTACTTC

d_gene: TRBD2
abundance: -
j_gene: TRBJ2-7
len: 17
v_gene: TRBV24-1
CDR3aa: CATSDFPGLAGFGEQYF
CDR3nt: TGTGCCACCAGTGATTTCCCAGGACTAGCGGGATTCGGCGAGCAGTACTTC

d_gene: -
abundance: -
j_gene: TRBJ1-2
len: 12
v_gene: TRBV2
CDR3aa: CASSYWSSGNTF
CDR3nt: TGTGCCAGCAGTTACTGGAGCTCTGGAAACACCTTC

d_gene: -
abundance: many
j_gene: TRBJ1-3
len: 13
v_gene: TRBV7-2
CDR3aa: CASSLDKRNTIYF
CDR3nt: TGTGCCAGCAGCTTGGACAAGAGAAACACCATATATTTT

d_gene: TRBD1
abundance: -
j_gene: TRBJ1-1
len: 14
v_gene: TRBV9
CDR3aa: CASSEDRGGTEAFF
CDR3nt: TGTGCCAGCAGCGAGGACAGGGGGGGCACTGAAGCTTTCTTT

d_gene: -
abundance: -
j_gene: TRBJ1-5
len: 13
v_gene: TRBV29-1
CDR3aa: CSVGGDGNQPQHF
CDR3nt: TGCAGCGTTGGGGGGGATGGCAATCAGCCCCAGCATTTT

d_gene: -
abundance: once
j_gene: TRBJ2-6
len: 16
v_gene: TRBV20-1
CDR3aa: CSAREITGSGANVLTF
CDR3nt: TGCAGTGCTAGAGAGATAACAGGGTCTGGGGCCAACGTCCTGACTTTC

d_gene: TRBD1
abundance: many
j_gene: TRBJ1-5
len: 16
v_gene: TRBV4-1
CDR3aa: CASSQMGGQFRQPQHF
CDR3nt: TGCGCCAGCAGCCAGATGGGGGGACAGTTCCGTCAGCCCCAGCATTTT

d_gene: -
abundance: -
j_gene: TRBJ2-2
len: 14
v_gene: TRBV5-1
CDR3aa: CASREGAGTGELFF
CDR3nt: TGCGCCAGCAGAGAGGGCGCGGGCACCGGGGAGCTGTTTTTT

d_gene: -
abundance: -
j_gene: TRBJ2-1
len: 15
v_gene: TRBV29-1
CDR3aa: CSVEDSESSYNEQFF
CDR3nt: TGCAGCGTTGAAGACAGCGAAAGCTCCTACAATGAGCAGTTCTTC

d_gene: -
abundance: many
j_gene: TRBJ2-7
len: 15
v_gene: TRBV4-1
CDR3aa: CASSQVWGAGYEQYF
CDR3nt: TGCGCCAGCAGCCAAGTATGGGGCGCGGGCTACGAGCAGTACTTC

d_gene: -
abundance: -
j_gene: TRBJ1-5
len: 11
v_gene: TRBV20-1
CDR3aa: CSQEARQPQHF
CDR3nt: TGCAGCCAAGAGGCACGGCAGCCCCAGCATTTT

d_gene: -
abundance: many
j_gene: TRBJ1-2
len: 14
v_gene: TRBV5-1
CDR3aa: CASSLGTGLLGYTF
CDR3nt: TGCGCCAGCAGCTTGGGTACAGGGTTGCTTGGCTACACCTTC

d_gene: TRBD2
abundance: few
j_gene: TRBJ2-1
len: 16
v_gene: TRBV7-8
CDR3aa: CASSLGVQRERSGQFF
CDR3nt: TGTGCCAGCAGCTTAGGGGTCCAGCGGGAGAGATCTGGGCAGTTCTTC

d_gene: TRBD1
abundance: many
j_gene: TRBJ1-1
len: 14
v_gene: TRBV2
CDR3aa: CASSQDRADTEAFF
CDR3nt: TGTGCCAGCAGTCAAGACAGGGCGGACACTGAAGCTTTCTTT

d_gene: -
abundance: -
j_gene: TRBJ2-5
len: 17
v_gene: TRBV25-1
CDR3aa: CASSDNPGLNAIETQYF
CDR3nt: TGTGCCAGCAGTGATAACCCGGGACTGAATGCGATAGAGACCCAGTACTTC

d_gene: -
abundance: once
j_gene: TRBJ2-5
len: 16
v_gene: TRBV9
CDR3aa: CASSVGGHHSQETQYF
CDR3nt: TGTGCCAGCAGCGTGGGGGGCCACCACAGCCAAGAGACCCAGTACTTC

d_gene: -
abundance: many
j_gene: TRBJ1-6
len: 14
v_gene: TRBV27
CDR3aa: CASRTMGARSPLHF
CDR3nt: TGTGCCAGCAGGACTATGGGGGCAAGGTCACCCCTCCACTTT

d_gene: TRBD2
abundance: -
j_gene: TRBJ2-7
len: 15
v_gene: TRBV10-3
CDR3aa: CAISESSSGSYEQYF
CDR3nt: TGTGCCATCAGTGAGTCGTCTAGCGGGAGTTACGAGCAGTACTTC

d_gene: -
abundance: many
j_gene: TRBJ1-5
len: 13
v_gene: TRBV6-1
CDR3aa: CASTNQGMQPQHF
CDR3nt: TGTGCCAGCACCAACCAGGGGATGCAGCCCCAGCATTTT

d_gene: TRBD2
abundance: -
j_gene: TRBJ2-7
len: 17
v_gene: TRBV5-5
CDR3aa: CASSQVLAGGPRYEQYF
CDR3nt: TGTGCCAGCAGCCAAGTACTAGCGGGAGGCCCGCGGTACGAGCAGTACTTC

d_gene: -
abundance: many
j_gene: TRBJ1-1
len: 13
v_gene: TRBV5-8
CDR3aa: CASSLDMNTEAFF
CDR3nt: TGTGCCAGCAGCTTGGACATGAACACTGAAGCTTTCTTT

d_gene: -
abundance: many
j_gene: TRBJ2-7
len: 13
v_gene: TRBV9
CDR3aa: CASSPDPNYEQYF
CDR3nt: TGTGCCAGCAGCCCAGACCCGAACTACGAGCAGTACTTC

d_gene: -
abundance: many
j_gene: TRBJ1-4
len: 15
v_gene: TRBV19
CDR3aa: CASTGGATTNEKLFF
CDR3nt: TGTGCCAGTACTGGAGGAGCGACAACTAATGAAAAACTGTTTTTT

d_gene: -
abundance: -
j_gene: TRBJ1-5
len: 14
v_gene: TRBV29-1
CDR3aa: CSVEAGDGTQPQHF
CDR3nt: TGCAGCGTAGAGGCAGGGGACGGCACTCAGCCCCAGCATTTT

d_gene: -
abundance: -
j_gene: TRBJ1-3
len: 11
v_gene: TRBV2
CDR3aa: CASSGGRTIYF
CDR3nt: TGTGCCAGCAGTGGGGGGCGGACCATATATTTT

d_gene: -
abundance: many
j_gene: TRBJ1-4
len: 14
v_gene: TRBV29-1
CDR3aa: CSVEIWEGNEKLFF
CDR3nt: TGCAGCGTTGAGATTTGGGAGGGAAATGAAAAACTGTTTTTT

d_gene: -
abundance: -
j_gene: TRBJ1-2
len: 16
v_gene: TRBV15
CDR3aa: CATSSEYGRTNYGYTF
CDR3nt: TGTGCCACCAGCAGTGAATACGGCAGGACTAACTATGGCTACACCTTC

d_gene: TRBD1
abundance: once
j_gene: TRBJ2-5
len: 16
v_gene: TRBV20-1
CDR3aa: CSARDWTGTPQETQYF
CDR3nt: TGCAGTGCTAGAGATTGGACAGGGACGCCCCAAGAGACCCAGTACTTC